This T cell receptor (beta chain) was recovered during a study of cytomegalovirus exposure and HLA in healthy donors. Both 60 Vbeta primers and 13 Jbeta primers went into the PCR. TCRdb keeps only in-frame clones here, not all; method: immunoSEQ multiplex PCR. The data contain about 100,000 clones, about 70% of them singletons. The clonotype originates from a woman aged 70-85 years in good health and CMV-seropositive. The source material was PBMCs.

CDR3 protein: CASSYSGPGTSYGYTF. CDR3 sequence (DNA): TGTGCCAGCAGTTACTCGGGGCCAGGCACCTCCTATGGCTACACCTTC. The chain couples TRBV6-6 to TRBJ1-2; D is possibly TRBD1 (5 bases). V lost 0 bases and J 4 bases, leaving 15 bases between the germline ends. CDR1 and CDR2 (germline): MNHNY, SVGAGI (reference sequence). The CDR3 is 16 residues long.